Each of the 14 T cell receptor beta chains below was sequenced from the same sample in a study of blood T cell repertoires in COVID-19. Profiled with immunoSEQ multiplex PCR; TCRdb holds only in-frame clones, not every one. The sample has 200,000 to 250,000 clones; 85% to 90% are singletons. The specimen sequenced was peripheral blood. The receptors come from a man aged 25-45 years with COVID-19, enrolled during active disease.

The chain couples TRBV2 to TRBJ2-7, with TRBD2 matching 10 bases. Looked up from germline, CDR1 is SNHLY and CDR2 is FYNNEI. The CDR3 runs 20 residues. The V gene end was trimmed by 6 bases and the J gene end by 1 base; junction bases not matched to a gene: 21. The CDR3 nucleotides are TGTGCCAGCAGGGTGGCTAGCGGGAGTAGGGTTTGGTCGAGATCCTACGAGCAGTACTTC. This sequence encodes CASRVASGSRVWSRSYEQYF.

The chain combines TRBV27 with TRBJ1-1; D is perhaps TRBD1 (6 bases). This CDR3 contains 14 residues. Between the trimmed V and J ends, which lost 1 base and 6 bases, there was a span of 12 bases. CDR1 MNHEY and CDR2 SMNVEV come from the germline V gene (reference sequence). As DNA, the CDR3 is TGTGCCAGCAGTTTATATGGGGGCACGGCTGAAGCTTTCTTT. Its protein is CASSLYGGTAEAFF.

The chain combines TRBV19 with TRBJ1-4; TRBD1 might be the D (5 bases). Germline V lookup: CDR1 LNHDA, CDR2 SQIVND (reference sequence). The CDR3 covers 16 residues. The V and J ends lost 8 bases and 7 bases respectively, with 23 bases between them. CDR3 residues: CASRLRGDLGGEKLFF. In DNA, the CDR3 is TGTGCCAGTCGCCTGCGAGGGGACCTCGGGGGTGAAAAACTGTTTTTT. Full variable domain (missing parts from reference TRBV19 and TRBJ1-4): DGGITQSPKYLFRKEGQNVTLSCEQNLNHDAMYWYRQDPGQGLRLIYYSQIVNDFQKGDIAEGYSVSREKKESFPLTVTSAQKNPTAFYLCASRLRGDLGGEKLFFGSGTQLSVL.

The chain recombines TRBV3-1 (or the pseudogene TRBV3-2) with TRBJ2-1; tentatively, D is TRBD2 (7 bases). Trimming took off 3 bases at V and 8 bases at J, with 32 bases between the two ends. Germline V gene data show CDR1 as LGHDT and CDR2 as YNNKEL (reference sequence). This CDR3 comprises 20 residues. Written as DNA, the CDR3 is TGTGCCAGCAGCCACGTTATCCTCGATAGAGGGGGGGCAAGACTGCATGAGCAGTTCTTC. It encodes CASSHVILDRGGARLHEQFF.

This rearrangement joins TRBV15 to TRBJ2-7, with 9 positions matching TRBD1. CDR1 and CDR2 (germline): LNHNV, YYDKDF (reference sequence). Trimming took 4 bases from V and 7 from J; bases not matched to a gene: 2. This CDR3 spans 12 amino acids. CDR3 residues: CATSNRGQEQYF. DNA for the CDR3: TGTGCCACCAGCAACAGGGGGCAGGAGCAGTACTTC.

The CDR3 loop is CASGSQGGYTF. CDR3 DNA: TGTGCCAGCGGATCCCAGGGTGGCTACACCTTC. This chain joins TRBV27 and TRBJ1-2; D is perhaps TRBD1 (5 bases). The CDR3 has 11 residues. V was pared by 8 bases and J by 7 bases, with 11 bases between. Germline V gives CDR1 MNHEY, CDR2 SMNVEV (reference sequence).

V usage is TRBV27 and J usage is TRBJ2-7; 11 nucleotides agree with TRBD1. In germline, CDR1 is MNHEY, CDR2 SMNVEV (reference sequence). CDR3 length: 14 residues. Trimming removed 4 bases from V and 3 bases from J; junction bases left unmatched: 2. The DNA for the CDR3 is TGTGCCAGCAGTTGGGGACAGGGGGACTACGAGCAGTACTTC. It encodes CASSWGQGDYEQYF.

V gene TRBV27 combines with J gene TRBJ2-3; 9 nucleotides match TRBD2. This CDR3 spans 14 amino acids. V trimming: 4 bases; J trimming: 5 bases; junction bases outside the gene matches: 4. The germline gives CDR1 MNHEY, CDR2 SMNVEV (reference sequence). CDR3 region: CASSSRGRVDTQYF. The CDR3, as DNA: TGTGCCAGCAGTTCTCGCGGGAGGGTAGATACGCAGTATTTT.

The rearrangement links TRBV19 to TRBJ1-2, with 9 bases identical to TRBD1. Looked up from germline, CDR1 is LNHDA and CDR2 is SQIVND (reference sequence). This CDR3 is built from 14 residues. Trimming at V came to 3 bases and at J to 8 bases, leaving 7 bases not matched to a gene. CDR3 sequence reads: CASSIWLGQGGYTF. The CDR3 bases are TGTGCCAGTAGTATTTGGTTGGGACAGGGCGGCTACACCTTC.

This clone occurred a few times. The V and J genes are TRBV18 and TRBJ1-2; 7 bases fit TRBD1. With V trimmed by 1 base and J by 4 bases, 6 bases remained unmatched. This CDR3 comprises 15 residues. In germline, CDR1 is KGHSH, CDR2 LQKENI. In nucleotides, the CDR3 is TGTGCCAGCTCACCACACCGGGACAGCCTCTATGGCTACACCTTC. Protein product: CASSPHRDSLYGYTF.

The chain combines TRBV7-3 with TRBJ1-2; D gene unclear. Trimming stripped 0 bases from V and 6 bases from J, with 26 bases between. The CDR3 runs 19 residues. From germline, CDR1 is SGHTA and CDR2 FQGTGA. For the CDR3, the DNA is TGTGCCAGCAGCTTAACGGGTTTGGAAGGGAGGAACGGTATTGATGGCTACACCTTC. It encodes CASSLTGLEGRNGIDGYTF.

The chain joins TRBV6-6 to TRBJ1-5, with a possible D match to TRBD1 (6 bases). CDR3 size: 15 residues. CDR1 and CDR2 (germline): MNHNY, SVGAGI (reference sequence). V was clipped by 2 bases and J by 0 bases, with 8 bases between them. Here the CDR3 DNA reads TGTGCCAGCAGTTACACAGGGTATAGCAATCAGCCCCAGCATTTT. This codes for CASSYTGYSNQPQHF.

This chain links TRBV7-3 with TRBJ1-2, with 10 bases matching TRBD1. The CDR3 extends over 17 amino acids. The germline V gene has CDR1 SGHTA and CDR2 FQGTGA. Trimming at V came to 5 bases and at J to 4 bases, leaving 13 bases not matched to a gene. The CDR3, as DNA: TGTGCCAGCAGCCCTGGGACAGGGGTGGCCGGGCGCTATGGCTACACCTTC. The encoded protein is CASSPGTGVAGRYGYTF.

This clone was counted once. This chain joins TRBV2 and TRBJ2-3; D not resolved. The V end was cut by 2 bases, the J end by 4 bases, with 4 bases between. In germline, CDR1 is SNHLY, CDR2 FYNNEI. The length of the CDR3 is 12 residues. CDR3 nucleotide sequence: TGTGCCAGCAGTGAACGGGCAGATACGCAGTATTTT. Encoded protein: CASSERADTQYF.